This T cell receptor beta chain was retrieved from a study of OX40 agonist ivuxolimab in advanced cancers. Overall study results and limits: Patients with a partial response at 0.1-3.0 mg/kg had among the lowest clonal expansion.

TCRdb's copy holds only in-frame clones and misses some; the assay was immunoSEQ multiplex PCR. Of some 86,000 clones listed, roughly 84% were seen once; the top ten hold under 7.5%. The germline V gene has CDR1 PRHDT and CDR2 FYEKMQ (reference sequence). The V and J ends lost 4 bases and 4 bases, in that order; junction bases with no gene match: 16. The CDR3 is 17 amino acids. The cohort excluded patients with autoimmune disease history or systemic immunosuppression. Blood samples were obtained at baseline, cycle 4 day 1, and cycle 7 day 1. With regard to this clone: Its antigen is undetermined.

This TCR was recovered from an adult with an advanced solid tumor such as melanoma, head and neck, liver or kidney cancer. The sequenced sample was CD4+ or CD8+ T cells sorted from blood, obtained in a trial of the OX40 agonist ivuxolimab. V gene TRBV13 combines with J gene TRBJ2-7; TRBD1 matches at 7 bases. CDR3 residues: CASSSYNRQGRGYEQYF. Written as DNA, the CDR3 is TGTGCCAGCAGCTCCTACAACCGACAGGGTCGAGGTTACGAGCAGTACTTC.